Reported below is one T cell receptor beta chain. The sample contains more than one DNA sequence encoding this CDR3. Using immunoSEQ multiplex PCR, the repertoire was profiled, and TCRdb retains in-frame clones only, with some absent. The sample holds roughly 22,000 clones, 80% to 90% seen once. These data come from a study of blood T cell repertoires in COVID-19. Trimming left V 1 base short and J 3 bases short, with 3 bases between. Per germline, CDR1 DFQATT and CDR2 SNEGSKA (reference sequence). The CDR3 runs to 11 residues. The rearrangement links TRBV20-1 to TRBJ2-5; unclear D gene. The receptor's source is a woman in her 70s with COVID-19, enrolled during active disease. Source material: peripheral blood. CDR3 loop: CSARAEETQYF. The CDR3 DNA is TGCAGTGCTAGAGCTGAAGAGACCCAGTACTTC.